The clone carrying this T cell receptor (beta chain) has just a few counts. As yet, its antigen is unknown. Each CDR3 protein is one row after TCRdb ran MiXCR on the reads. The sample has approximately 1,000,000 distinct CDR3 sequences; approximately 32% are singletons. These data belong to a study of T cell repertoires in cytomegalovirus infection. For the study at large: Signatures in public TCR beta sequences pointed to both CMV infection and matching HLA type.

There are 16 residues in the CDR3. V shed 1 base and J shed 5 bases, with 14 bases lying between them. Per the germline V gene, CDR1 is SGHVS and CDR2 is FNYEAQ. This TCR derives from a human donor in good health (CMV status not recorded). Some clones in this sample may be carry-over from other donors' samples. The rearrangement joins TRBV7-6 to TRBJ2-2; tentative D call: TRBD1 (5 bases). This sample comprised cultured CD8+ T cells from PBMCs, obtained from culture after CMV antigen stimulation. CDR3 sequence (DNA): TGTGCCAGCAGCTTAGAGGAAGGGGCGCGGACCGGGGAGCTGTTTTTT. Amino acids: CASSLEEGARTGELFF.